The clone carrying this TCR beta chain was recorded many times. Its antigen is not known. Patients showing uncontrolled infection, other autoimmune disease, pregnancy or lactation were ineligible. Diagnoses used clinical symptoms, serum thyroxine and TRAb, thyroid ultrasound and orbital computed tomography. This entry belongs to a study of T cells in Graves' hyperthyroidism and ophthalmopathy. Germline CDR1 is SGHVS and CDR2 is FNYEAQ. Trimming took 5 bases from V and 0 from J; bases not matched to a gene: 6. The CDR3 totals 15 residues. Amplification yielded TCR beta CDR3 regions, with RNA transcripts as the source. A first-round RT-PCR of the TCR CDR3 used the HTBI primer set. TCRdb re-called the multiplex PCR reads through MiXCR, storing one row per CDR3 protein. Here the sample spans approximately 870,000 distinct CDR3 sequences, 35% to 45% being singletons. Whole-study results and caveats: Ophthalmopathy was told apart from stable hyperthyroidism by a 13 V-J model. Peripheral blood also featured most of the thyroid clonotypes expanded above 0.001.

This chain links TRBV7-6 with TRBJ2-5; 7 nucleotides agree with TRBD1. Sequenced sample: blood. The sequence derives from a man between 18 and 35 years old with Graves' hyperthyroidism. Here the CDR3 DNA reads TGTGCCAGCAGCCCCACGACAGGGCACCAAGAGACCCAGTACTTC. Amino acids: CASSPTTGHQETQYF. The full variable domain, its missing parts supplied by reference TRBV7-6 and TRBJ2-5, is GAGVSQSPRYKVTKRGQDVALRCDPISGHVSLYWYRQALGQGPEFLTYFNYEAQQDKSGLPNDRFSAERPEGSISTLTIQRTEQRDSAMYRCASSPTTGHQETQYFGPGTRLLVL.